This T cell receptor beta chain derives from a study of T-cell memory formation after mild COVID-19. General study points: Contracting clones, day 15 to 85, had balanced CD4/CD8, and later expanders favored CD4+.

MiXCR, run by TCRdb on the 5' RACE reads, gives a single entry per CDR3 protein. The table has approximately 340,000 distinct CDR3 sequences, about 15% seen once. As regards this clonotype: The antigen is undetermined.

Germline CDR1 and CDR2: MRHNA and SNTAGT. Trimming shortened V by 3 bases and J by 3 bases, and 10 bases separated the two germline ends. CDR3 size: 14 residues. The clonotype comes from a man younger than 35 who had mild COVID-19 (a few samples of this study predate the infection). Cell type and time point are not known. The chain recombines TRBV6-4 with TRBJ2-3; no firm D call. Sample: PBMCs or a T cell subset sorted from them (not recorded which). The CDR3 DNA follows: TGTGCCAGCAGTGAGTTCTTAAGTACAGATACGCAGTATTTT. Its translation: CASSEFLSTDTQYF.